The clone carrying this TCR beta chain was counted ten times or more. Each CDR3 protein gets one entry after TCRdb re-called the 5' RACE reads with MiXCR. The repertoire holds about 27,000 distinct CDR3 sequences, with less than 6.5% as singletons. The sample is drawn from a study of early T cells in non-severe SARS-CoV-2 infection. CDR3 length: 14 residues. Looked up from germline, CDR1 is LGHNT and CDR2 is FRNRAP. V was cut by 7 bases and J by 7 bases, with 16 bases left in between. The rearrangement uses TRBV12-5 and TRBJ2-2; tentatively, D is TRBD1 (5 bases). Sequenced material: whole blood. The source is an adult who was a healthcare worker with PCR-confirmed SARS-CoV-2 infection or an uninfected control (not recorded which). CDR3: CASAPGQGDGELFF. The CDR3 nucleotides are TGTGCTAGTGCCCCGGGCCAGGGTGACGGGGAGCTGTTTTTT.